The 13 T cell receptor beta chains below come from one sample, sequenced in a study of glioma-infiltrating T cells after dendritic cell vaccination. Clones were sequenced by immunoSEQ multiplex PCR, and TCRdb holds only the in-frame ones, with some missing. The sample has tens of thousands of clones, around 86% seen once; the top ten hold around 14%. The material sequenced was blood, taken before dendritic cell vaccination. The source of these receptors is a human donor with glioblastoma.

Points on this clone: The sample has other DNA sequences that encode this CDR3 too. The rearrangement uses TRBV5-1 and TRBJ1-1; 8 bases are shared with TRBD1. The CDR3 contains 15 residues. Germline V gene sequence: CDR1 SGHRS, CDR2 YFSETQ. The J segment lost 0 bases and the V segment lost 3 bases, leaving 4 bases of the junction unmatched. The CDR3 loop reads CASSWGTGMNTEAFF. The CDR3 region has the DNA TGCGCCAGCAGCTGGGGGACAGGCATGAACACTGAAGCTTTCTTT.

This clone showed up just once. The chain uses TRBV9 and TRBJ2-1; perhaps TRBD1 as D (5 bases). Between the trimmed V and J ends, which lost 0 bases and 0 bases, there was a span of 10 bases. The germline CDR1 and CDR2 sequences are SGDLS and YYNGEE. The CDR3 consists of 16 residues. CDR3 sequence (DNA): TGTGCCAGCAGCGTAGCTGGACACAACTCCTACAATGAGCAGTTCTTC. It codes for CASSVAGHNSYNEQFF.

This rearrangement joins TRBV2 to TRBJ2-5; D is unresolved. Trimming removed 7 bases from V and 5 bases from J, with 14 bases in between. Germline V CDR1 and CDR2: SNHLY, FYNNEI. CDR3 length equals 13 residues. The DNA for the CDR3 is TGTGCCAGCATAGGTAGCCGTTTGGAGACCCAGTACTTC. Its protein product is CASIGSRLETQYF. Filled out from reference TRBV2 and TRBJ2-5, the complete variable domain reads EPEVTQTPSHQVTQMGQEVILRCVPISNHLYFYWYRQILGQKVEFLVSFYNNEISEKSEIFDDQFSVERPDGSNFTLKIRSTKLEDSAMYFCASIGSRLETQYFGPGTRLLVL.

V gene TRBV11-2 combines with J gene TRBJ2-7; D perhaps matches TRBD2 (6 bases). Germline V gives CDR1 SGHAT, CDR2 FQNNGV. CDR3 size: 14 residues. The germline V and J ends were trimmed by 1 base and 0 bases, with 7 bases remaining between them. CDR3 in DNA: TGTGCCAGCAGCTTAGGGGGAGGCTCCTACGAGCAGTACTTC. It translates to CASSLGGGSYEQYF. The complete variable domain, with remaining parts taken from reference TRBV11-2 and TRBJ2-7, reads EAGVAQSPRYKIIEKRQSVAFWCNPISGHATLYWYQQILGQGPKLLIQFQNNGVVDDSQLPKDRFSAERLKGVDSTLKIQPAKLEDSAVYLCASSLGGGSYEQYFGPGTRLTVT.

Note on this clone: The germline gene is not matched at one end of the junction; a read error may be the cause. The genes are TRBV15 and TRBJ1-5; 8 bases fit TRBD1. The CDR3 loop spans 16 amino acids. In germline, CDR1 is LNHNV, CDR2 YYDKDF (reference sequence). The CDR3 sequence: CATSRGWAGGNQPQHF. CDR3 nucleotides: TGTGCCACCAGCAGAGGGTGGGCAGGGGGCAACCAGCCCCAGCATTTT.

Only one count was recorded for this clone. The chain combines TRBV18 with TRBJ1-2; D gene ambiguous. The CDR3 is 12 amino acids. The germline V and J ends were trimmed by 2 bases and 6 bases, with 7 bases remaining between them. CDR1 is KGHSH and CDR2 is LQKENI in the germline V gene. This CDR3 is CASSPSQDGYTF. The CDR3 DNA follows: TGTGCCAGCTCACCATCCCAGGATGGCTACACCTTC.

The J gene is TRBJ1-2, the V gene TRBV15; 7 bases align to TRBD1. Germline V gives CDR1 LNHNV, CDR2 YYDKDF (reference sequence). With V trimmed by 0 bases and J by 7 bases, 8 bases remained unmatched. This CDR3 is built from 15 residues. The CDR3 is CATSRDRGGGVGYTF. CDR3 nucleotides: TGTGCCACCAGCAGAGATCGCGGAGGGGGCGTTGGCTACACCTTC.

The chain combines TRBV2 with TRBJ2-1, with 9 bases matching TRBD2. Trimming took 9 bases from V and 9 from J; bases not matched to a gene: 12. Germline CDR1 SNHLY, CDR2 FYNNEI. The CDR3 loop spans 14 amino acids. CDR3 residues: CARSGPKAGGEQFF. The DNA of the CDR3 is TGTGCCAGATCCGGGCCAAAAGCGGGAGGTGAGCAGTTCTTC. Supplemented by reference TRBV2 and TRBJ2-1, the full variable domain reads EPEVTQTPSHQVTQMGQEVILRCVPISNHLYFYWYRQILGQKVEFLVSFYNNEISEKSEIFDDQFSVERPDGSNFTLKIRSTKLEDSAMYFCARSGPKAGGEQFFGPGTRLTVL.

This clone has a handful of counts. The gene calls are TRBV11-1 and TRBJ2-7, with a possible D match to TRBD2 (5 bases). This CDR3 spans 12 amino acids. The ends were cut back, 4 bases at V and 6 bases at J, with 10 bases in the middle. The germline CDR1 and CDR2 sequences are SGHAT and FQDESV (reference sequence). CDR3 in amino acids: CASSWRAAEQYF. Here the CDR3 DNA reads TGTGCCAGCAGCTGGCGGGCAGCCGAGCAGTACTTC.

CDR3 sequence: CASRKDPGGTGELFF. CDR3 in DNA: TGCGCCAGCCGCAAAGATCCAGGGGGCACCGGGGAGCTGTTTTTT. This chain connects TRBV5-1 to TRBJ2-2; 7 bases fit TRBD1. CDR3 length: 15 residues. Germline lookup yields CDR1 SGHRS and CDR2 YFSETQ. Trimming at V came to 7 bases and at J to 4 bases, leaving 10 bases not matched to a gene.

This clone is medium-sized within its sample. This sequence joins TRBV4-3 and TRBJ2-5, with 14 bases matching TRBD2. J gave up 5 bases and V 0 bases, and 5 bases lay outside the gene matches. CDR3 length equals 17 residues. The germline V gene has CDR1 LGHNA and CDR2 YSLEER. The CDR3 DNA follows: TGCGCCAGCAGCCAAGATTCGGGACTAGCGGGGGATGAGACCCAGTACTTC. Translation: CASSQDSGLAGDETQYF.

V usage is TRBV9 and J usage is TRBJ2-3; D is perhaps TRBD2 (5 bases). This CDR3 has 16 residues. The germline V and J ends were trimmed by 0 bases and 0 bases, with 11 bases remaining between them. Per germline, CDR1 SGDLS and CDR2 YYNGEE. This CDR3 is CASSVGEPLSTDTQYF. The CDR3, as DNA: TGTGCCAGCAGCGTAGGGGAGCCCCTGAGCACAGATACGCAGTATTTT. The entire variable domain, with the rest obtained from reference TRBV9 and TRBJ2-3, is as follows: DSGVTQTPKHLITATGQRVTLRCSPRSGDLSVYWYQQSLDQGLQFLIQYYNGEERAKGNILERFSAQQFPDLHSELNLSSLELGDSALYFCASSVGEPLSTDTQYFGPGTRLTVL.

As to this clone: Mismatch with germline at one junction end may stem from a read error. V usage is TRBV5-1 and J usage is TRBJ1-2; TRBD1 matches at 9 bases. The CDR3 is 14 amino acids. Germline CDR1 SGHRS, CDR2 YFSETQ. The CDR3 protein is CASSPGQGTRGYAF. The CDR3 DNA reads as TGCGCCAGCAGCCCGGGACAGGGAACTAGAGGCTACGCCTTC.